The rows below give T cell receptor beta chains drawn from one sample of a study of blood T cell repertoires in COVID-19. Repertoires were generated with immunoSEQ multiplex PCR, while TCRdb's copy carries only in-frame clones and drops some. The table has fewer than 150,000 clones, nearly 90% seen once. The sequenced sample was peripheral blood. The receptor set was obtained from a woman aged 70-85 years who had recovered from COVID-19. CDR3s include the opening cysteine and the closing phenylalanine or tryptophan. Fields, in order: V gene, J gene, D gene, clone size, CDR3 DNA, CDR3 protein. D genes are given only for firm matches. The size entry is marked missing in some rows and otherwise reads once, few, many or a size class.

V: TRBV7-6; J: TRBJ2-3; D: TRBD2; size: NA; DNA: TGTGCCAGCAGCTTATCCGGGACTAGATACGACTTATCAGATACGCAGTATTTT; CDR3: CASSLSGTRYDLSDTQYF
V: TRBV3-1/TRBV3-2; J: TRBJ2-2; D: TRBD2; size: NA; DNA: TGTGCCAGCAGCCAAGTAAGTCCTAGCGGGAGTTTTTCCGCGAACACCGGGGAGCTGTTTTTT; CDR3: CASSQVSPSGSFSANTGELFF
V: TRBV9; J: TRBJ2-1; D: TRBD2; size: NA; DNA: TGTGCCAGCAGCGTGGGGGACCTCGAAACTAGCGGGAGGGCCGGTGGGTACAATGAGCAGTTCTTC; CDR3: CASSVGDLETSGRAGGYNEQFF
V: TRBV15; J: TRBJ2-7; D: NA; size: once; DNA: TGTGCCACCAGCAGAGAGGAGCAGCCGGGCTACGAGCAGTACTTC; CDR3: CATSREEQPGYEQYF
V: TRBV2; J: TRBJ2-7; D: NA; size: NA; DNA: TGTGCCAGCAGCCGAGCAGGGTCTGGGTACTTC; CDR3: CASSRAGSGYF
V: TRBV7-2; J: TRBJ2-7; D: NA; size: once; DNA: TGTGCCAGCAGCAGGGGAGGAGGGGGCGGAACCTACGAGCAGTACTTC; CDR3: CASSRGGGGGTYEQYF
V: TRBV6-5; J: TRBJ2-1; D: NA; size: once; DNA: TGTGCCAGCAGTTACTGGCTGCCCTCCTACAATGAGCAGTTCTTC; CDR3: CASSYWLPSYNEQFF
V: TRBV28; J: TRBJ2-1; D: TRBD1; size: NA; DNA: TGTGCCAGCAGTTTGAGGGCAGGGGGCTGGAATGAGCAGTTCTTC; CDR3: CASSLRAGGWNEQFF
V: TRBV7-9; J: TRBJ2-4; D: NA; size: NA; DNA: TGTGCCAGCAGCTTAGGGGGGCTGGACATTCAGTACTTC; CDR3: CASSLGGLDIQYF
V: TRBV9; J: TRBJ2-2; D: TRBD1; size: NA; DNA: TGTGCCAGCAGCGTAGGGACAGGGGCCGAAAGCGGGGCCGGGGAGCTGTTTTTT; CDR3: CASSVGTGAESGAGELFF
V: TRBV19; J: TRBJ2-3; D: TRBD2; size: NA; DNA: TGTGCCAGTAGTATAGCAACCGGAGGGCTAGCGGCAGATACGCAGTATTTT; CDR3: CASSIATGGLAADTQYF